This T cell receptor (beta chain) was captured in a study of shared clonotypes between healthy human individuals. Study observations and caveats: Enrolling few donors narrowed the genetic and exposure-history diversity that was represented.

This clone turned up a few times. Its antigen is currently unknown. The CDR3 is 13 amino acids. Trimming removed 0 bases at V and 6 bases at J, with 7 bases between. CDR1 and CDR2 (germline): MNHEY, SVGAGI. Deep was the level at which the assay was run. The protocol was immunoSEQ multiplex PCR, while the TCRdb copy is restricted to in-frame clones and leaves out a portion. This sample has 800,000 to 1,200,000 clones, with around three quarters found just once. Sequenced material: memory CD4+ T cells from PBMCs. Subset noted: CD45RA-negative fraction. The chain recombines TRBV6-5 with TRBJ2-3; D may be TRBD1 or TRBD2 (5 bases each). The sequence came from a man in his late teens or twenties in good health. Some clones in this sample may be carry-over from other donors' samples. The CDR3 DNA follows: TGTGCCAGCAGTTACTCTTGGGGGGATACGCAGTATTTT. This sequence encodes CASSYSWGDTQYF.